This TCR beta chain was found in a study of blood T cell repertoires in COVID-19. Study background: Acute and convalescent COVID-19 samples came from the United States, Italy and Spain. The cDNA or gDNA used as material had been derived from T cells, B-cell-depleted T cells, or PBMCs.

Patients in Seattle were enrolled during active infection, then followed longitudinally. Authors' processing steps: Nucleated cell number was recorded as an estimate derived from reference gene primer amplification. Profiling relied on immunoSEQ multiplex PCR, and the TCRdb table lists in-frame clones only, not all of them. V, J and clone size were drawn from that table, and D and trimming were deduced from the DNA. The table includes about 73,000 clones, approximately 71% detected once. V was pared by 3 bases and J by 6 bases, with 16 bases of the junction left unmatched. CDR3 length equals 18 residues. Germline assignment: CDR1 SGHDT and CDR2 YYEEEE.

The V call is TRBV5-6, the J call TRBJ2-3, with 10 bases fitting TRBD2. The sample was peripheral blood. The receptor was derived from a man aged 65-85 years with COVID-19, enrolled during active disease. The CDR3 sequence: CASSWGTWVAGGGDTQYF. In DNA, the CDR3 is TGTGCCAGCAGCTGGGGTACGTGGGTAGCGGGAGGCGGCGATACGCAGTATTTT.